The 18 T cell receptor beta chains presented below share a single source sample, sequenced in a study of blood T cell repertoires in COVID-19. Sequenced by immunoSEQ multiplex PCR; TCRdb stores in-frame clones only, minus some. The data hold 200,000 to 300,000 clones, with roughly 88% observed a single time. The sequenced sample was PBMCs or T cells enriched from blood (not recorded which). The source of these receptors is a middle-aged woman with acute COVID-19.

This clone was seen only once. The CDR3 loop is CASSRQGLAGSETQYF. The CDR3 region has the DNA TGTGCCAGCAGCCGCCAAGGGCTAGCGGGGAGCGAGACCCAGTACTTC. The rearrangement joins TRBV9 to TRBJ2-5; 9 bases line up with TRBD2. Germline assignment: CDR1 SGDLS and CDR2 YYNGEE. With 4 bases clipped from V and 5 bases from J, the junction kept 12 bases outside the gene matches. The CDR3 has 16 amino acids.

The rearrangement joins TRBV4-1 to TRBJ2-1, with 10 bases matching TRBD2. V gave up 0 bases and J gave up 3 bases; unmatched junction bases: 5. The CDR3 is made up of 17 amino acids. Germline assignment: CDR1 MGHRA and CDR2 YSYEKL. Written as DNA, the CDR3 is TGCGCCAGCAGCCAAGACATAGCGGGAGGACTCTACAATGAGCAGTTCTTC. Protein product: CASSQDIAGGLYNEQFF.

CDR3 residues: CASSQEQGETQYF. The CDR3 DNA reads TGTGCCAGCTCACAGGAGCAGGGAGAGACCCAGTACTTC. The V and J genes are TRBV18 and TRBJ2-5; TRBD1 is a possible D gene (5 bases). Germline assignment: CDR1 KGHSH and CDR2 LQKENI. CDR3 length: 13 residues. V was trimmed by 4 bases and J by 4 bases, leaving 10 bases between them.

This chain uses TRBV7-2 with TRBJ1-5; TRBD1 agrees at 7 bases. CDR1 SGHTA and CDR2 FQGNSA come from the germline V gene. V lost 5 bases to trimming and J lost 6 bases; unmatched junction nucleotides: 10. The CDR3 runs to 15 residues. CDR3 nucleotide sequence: TGTGCCAGCAGCCCAGCAGGTACAGGGGTTCAGCCCCAGCATTTT. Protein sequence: CASSPAGTGVQPQHF.

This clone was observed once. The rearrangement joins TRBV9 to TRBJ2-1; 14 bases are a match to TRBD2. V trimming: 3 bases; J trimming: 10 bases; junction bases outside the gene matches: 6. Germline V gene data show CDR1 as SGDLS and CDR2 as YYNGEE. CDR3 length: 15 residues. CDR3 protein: CASSARLAGGHEQFF. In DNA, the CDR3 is TGTGCCAGCAGCGCCCGACTAGCGGGAGGGCACGAGCAGTTCTTC.

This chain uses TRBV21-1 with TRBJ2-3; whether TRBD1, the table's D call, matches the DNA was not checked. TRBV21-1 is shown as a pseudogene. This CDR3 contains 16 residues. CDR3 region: CASSTVFWGLQDTQYF. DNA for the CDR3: TGTGCCAGCAGCACCGTATTCTGGGGGCTTCAAGATACGCAGTATTTT.

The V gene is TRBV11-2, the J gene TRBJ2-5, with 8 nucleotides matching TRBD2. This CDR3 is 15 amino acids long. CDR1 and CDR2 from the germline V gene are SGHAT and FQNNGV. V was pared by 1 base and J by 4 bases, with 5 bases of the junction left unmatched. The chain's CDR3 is CASSLAGGLTETQYF. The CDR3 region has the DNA TGTGCCAGCAGCTTAGCGGGAGGGTTAACAGAGACCCAGTACTTC.

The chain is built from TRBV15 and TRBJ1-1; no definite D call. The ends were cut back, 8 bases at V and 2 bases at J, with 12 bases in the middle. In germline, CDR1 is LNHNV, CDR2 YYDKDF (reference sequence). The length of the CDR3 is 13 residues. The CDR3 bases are TGTGCCACCGCGAGGGAGATCAACACTGAAGCTTTCTTT. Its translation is CATAREINTEAFF.

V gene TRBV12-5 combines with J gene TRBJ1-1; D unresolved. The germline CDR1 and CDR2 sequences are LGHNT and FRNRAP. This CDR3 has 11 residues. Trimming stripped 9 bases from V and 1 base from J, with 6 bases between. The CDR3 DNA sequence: TGTGCTAGCCGCGCGAACACTGAAGCTTTCTTT. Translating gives CASRANTEAFF.

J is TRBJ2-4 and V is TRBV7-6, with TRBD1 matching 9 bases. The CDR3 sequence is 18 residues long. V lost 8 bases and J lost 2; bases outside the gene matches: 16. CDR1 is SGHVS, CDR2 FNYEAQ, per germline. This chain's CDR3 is CASPRPGTGTGSKNIQYF. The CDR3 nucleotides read TGTGCCAGCCCTCGTCCCGGGACAGGGACAGGATCCAAAAACATTCAGTACTTC.

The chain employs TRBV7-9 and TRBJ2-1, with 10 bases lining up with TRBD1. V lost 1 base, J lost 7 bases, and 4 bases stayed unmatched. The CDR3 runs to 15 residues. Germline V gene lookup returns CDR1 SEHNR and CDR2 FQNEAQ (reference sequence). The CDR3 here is CASSLEGQGVNEQFF. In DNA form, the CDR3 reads TGTGCCAGCAGCTTAGAAGGACAGGGGGTGAATGAGCAGTTCTTC.

DNA for the CDR3: TGTGCCAGCAGACAGGGGTACTACGAGCAGTACGTC. Its translation: CASRQGYYEQYV. The chain uses TRBV6-5 and TRBJ2-7; 7 bases fit TRBD1. Trimming took 6 bases from V and 3 from J; bases not matched to a gene: 2. Per the germline V gene, CDR1 is MNHEY and CDR2 is SVGAGI. CDR3 length: 12 amino acids.

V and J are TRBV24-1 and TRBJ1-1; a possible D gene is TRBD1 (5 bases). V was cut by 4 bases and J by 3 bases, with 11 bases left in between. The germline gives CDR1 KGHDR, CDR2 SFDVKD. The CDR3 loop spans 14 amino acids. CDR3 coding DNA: TGTGCCACCAGTGAGGGGGGGGAGTACACTGAAGCTTTCTTT. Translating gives CATSEGGEYTEAFF.

DNA for the CDR3: TGTGCCAGCAGCCAAACCCCGGGACTAACTGAGCAGTTCTTC. This gives the protein CASSQTPGLTEQFF. The V call is TRBV3-1 (or the pseudogene TRBV3-2), the J call TRBJ2-1; 7 bases line up with TRBD2. J lost 9 bases, V lost 2 bases, and 7 bases had no gene match. The CDR3 is made up of 14 amino acids. Germline V gene sequence: CDR1 LGHDT, CDR2 YNNKEL (reference sequence).

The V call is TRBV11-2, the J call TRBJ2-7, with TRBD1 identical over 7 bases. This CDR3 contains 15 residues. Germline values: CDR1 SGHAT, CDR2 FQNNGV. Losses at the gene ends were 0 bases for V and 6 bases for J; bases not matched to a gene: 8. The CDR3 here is CASSLEGGLLSEQYF. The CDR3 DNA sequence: TGTGCCAGCAGCTTAGAAGGGGGCCTACTCTCCGAGCAGTACTTC.

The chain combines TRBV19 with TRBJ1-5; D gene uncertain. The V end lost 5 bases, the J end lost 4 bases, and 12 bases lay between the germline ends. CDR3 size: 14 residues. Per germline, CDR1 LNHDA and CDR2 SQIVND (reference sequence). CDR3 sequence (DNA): TGTGCCAGTAGTTCACCCGGAGGGAATCAGCCCCAGCATTTT. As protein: CASSSPGGNQPQHF.

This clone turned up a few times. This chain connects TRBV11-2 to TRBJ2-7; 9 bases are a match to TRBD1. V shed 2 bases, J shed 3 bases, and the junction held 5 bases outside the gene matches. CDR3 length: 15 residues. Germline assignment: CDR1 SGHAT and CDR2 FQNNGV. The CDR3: CASSLRGTGFYEQYF. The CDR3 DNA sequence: TGTGCCAGCAGCTTAAGGGGGACAGGGTTCTACGAGCAGTACTTC.

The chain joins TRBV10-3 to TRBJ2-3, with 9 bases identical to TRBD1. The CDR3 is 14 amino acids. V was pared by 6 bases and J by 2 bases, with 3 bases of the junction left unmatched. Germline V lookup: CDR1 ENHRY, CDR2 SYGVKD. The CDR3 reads CAISQQGATDTQYF. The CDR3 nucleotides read TGTGCCATCAGCCAACAGGGGGCCACAGATACGCAGTATTTT.